This record covers a single TCR beta chain. Its antigen remains unidentified. The record has no base qualities; no much larger clone is one base away. This sample was included in a study of persistence of HIV-infected CD4 T cells (dated by TCRdb to 2020 to 2022). Regarding the complete study: CMV- and HIV-1 Gag-responding CD4+ T cells were isolated from ART-treated individuals so that antigen-driven clonal expansion of HIV-1-infected cells could be examined. The median time participants had been on suppressive ART was about eight years. Peripheral blood samples of up to about 180 mL were taken at multiple time points, with the exception of a couple of participants who underwent leukapheresis at a single time point. The clonality of all cells in each sorted population was measured by TCRbeta sequencing, and the clonality of infected cells was measured by proviral sequencing. Cross-participant TCR cluster analysis included about eight participants for CMV and about seven participants for Gag.

Broader findings and caveats from the paper: Degenerate expanded CDR3beta sequences were enriched in antigen-responding cells, suggesting convergent selection of CD4+ responses to CMV and Gag. Significantly lower TCRbeta richness was observed in CMV- and Gag-responding cells than in anti-CD3/anti-CD28-responding cells, and higher oligoclonality was observed in CMV-responding cells than in CD3/CD28-stimulated and Gag-responding cells. A correlation was observed between TCR oligoclonality and proviral oligoclonality within the same sorted populations. Only a small number of individuals took part in the study, and only a limited range of antigens was tested. Bulk TCR analyses could not be restricted to the rare CMV-responding cells that actually carried HIV-1 proviruses.

The treatment or condition label of this sample denotes: suppressive antiretroviral therapy. Lysates of CMV-infected fibroblasts at around 10 ug/mL were used to stimulate the cells. Memory CD4+ T cells that did not respond, being CD40L-negative, CD69-negative and CD45RO-high, were sorted as memory populations depleted of antigen-responding cells. Participants were HIV-1-infected adults who started suppressive ART during chronic infection. For at least 4 years, participants had undetectable plasma HIV-1 RNA, below 50 copies/mL. To be included, a participant needed positive CMV serology and a CD4+ T cell count above 400 cells/uL. Before stimulation, PBMCs were isolated using density centrifugation and depleted of CD8+ T cells. Stimulation of CD8-depleted PBMCs was carried out for approximately 18 hours with anti-CD28/CD49d costimulation, CD40-blocking antibody and enfuvirtide, to prevent new infections. Cell sorting was performed on a Beckman Coulter MoFlo Legacy or XDP sorter, and dead cells were excluded with propidium iodide. Genomic DNA was extracted with the QIAamp DNA Mini Kit for samples above one million cells, otherwise with the Quick-DNA Microprep Kit.

The CDR3 numbers 11 residues from cysteine through phenylalanine. The entry retains the CDR3 DNA only, 33 bases that are in frame from base 1. V was cut back by 3 bases and J by 4 bases, leaving a gap of 4 bases between them. The CDR1 and CDR2 encoded by the germline V gene are SGHDT and YYEEEE. The immunoSEQ hsTCRB assay version 4 in survey mode was used to sequence TCRbeta repertoires from genomic DNA. Genomic DNA was diluted to around 9.4 ng/uL, using up to roughly 1 ug per sample for TCRbeta sequencing. The authors' pipeline ran thus. TCRbeta data were analyzed in ImmunoSeq Analyzer 3.0, with diversity computed on productive nucleotide rearrangements. Lower-bound TCR diversity was estimated with the improved Chao index, and clonality with the Gini coefficient using the Immunarch R package. Different nucleotide rearrangements encoding the same CDR3beta amino acid sequence were counted as distinct clonotypes. Differential abundance analysis identified TCRbeta sequences significantly enriched in antigen-responding cells relative to anti-CD3/anti-CD28-activated cells. Using predicted peptide-MHC specificity as the basis, GLIPH2 grouped TCRs into clusters, both for each participant individually and for the merged data sets that combined participants. This is the immuneACCESS table as TCRdb keeps it, with only in-frame sequences that have V and J called. A part of the clones is gone; compared with another copy, unresolved V genes explain less than half, and the rest is unexplained. D and trimming come from the DNA, and the V and J calls and clone size come from that table. The sample table records tens of thousands of clones; 75% to 85% of these occur just once. The top ten clones comprise about 3% of the sample.

The chain employs TRBV5-6 and TRBJ1-1; the D gene is unclear. This material consisted of CD4+ T cells sorted from PBMCs after approximately 19-hour stimulation, taken from a patient who received antiretroviral therapy. The meaning of the sample's cell subset or site label: CD40L-CD69- CD45RO-high memory CD4 T cells not responding to CMV lysate. The sequence derives from an adult man with HIV who was CMV-seropositive. Read as DNA, the sequence is TGTGCCAGCAGCTACAGCACTGAAGCTTTCTTT. Its translation reads: CASSYSTEAFF.